The entry below describes one TCR beta chain. The germline gives CDR1 MNHEY, CDR2 SVGAGI. V lost 6 bases to trimming and J lost 3 bases, with 14 bases between them. The CDR3 loop spans 14 amino acids. This entry comes from a study of blood T cell repertoires in COVID-19. TCRdb's copy holds only in-frame clones and misses some; the assay was immunoSEQ multiplex PCR. This sample carries 20,000 to 25,000 clones, roughly 75% of them seen once, and the ten largest clones take about a fifth. The TCR was taken from a human donor in a cohort sampled during active or convalescent COVID-19. Sequenced input: peripheral blood. This chain connects TRBV6-5 to TRBJ1-2; possible D gene TRBD1, 5 bases. The chain's CDR3 is CASRSGLFDYGYTF. The CDR3 coding sequence is TGTGCCAGCAGATCAGGGTTATTTGACTATGGCTACACCTTC.